These 17 T cell receptor beta chains originate from one sample sequenced in a study of beta chain features in type 1 diabetes. Isolated RNA was reverse transcribed in full, so expressed TCRB transcripts were sequenced. The data were produced by immunoSEQ multiplex PCR, yet TCRdb's version contains in-frame clones alone and is incomplete. The sample yields 860,000 or so clones, roughly a sixth seen once. Material for sequencing was naive CD4+ T cells from blood. All receptors come from a woman between 18 and 29 years old in good health.

The chain recombines TRBV18 with TRBJ2-5, with D hard to call. CDR1 KGHSH and CDR2 LQKENI come from the germline V gene. CDR3 size: 15 residues. Trimming shortened V by 2 bases and J by 1 base, and 11 bases separated the two germline ends. Here the CDR3 DNA reads TGTGCCAGCTCACCATTCGGGCAGGCCCAAGAGACCCAGTACTTC. Protein product: CASSPFGQAQETQYF.

This clone appeared a few times. For the CDR3, the DNA is TGTGCAAGTCGCTTACCGGGAAGACAGGAGCAGTTCTTC. Amino acid sequence: CASRLPGRQEQFF. V is TRBV12-2 and J is TRBJ2-1. TRBV12-2 is a listed pseudogene. The CDR3 sequence is 13 residues long.

This clone was seen a few times. This chain uses TRBV6-6 with TRBJ2-1, with D possibly called TRBD1 or TRBD2 (5 bases each). The V gene's germline CDR1 is MNHNY and CDR2 SVGAGI (reference sequence). This CDR3 has 14 amino acids. The V end lost 2 bases, the J end lost 7 bases, and 12 bases lay between the germline ends. The DNA for the CDR3 is TGTGCCAGCAGTTACGACGGGGCGCGTAATGAGCAGTTCTTC. As protein: CASSYDGARNEQFF.

The chain joins TRBV4-3 to TRBJ2-2; 11 positions agree with TRBD2. This CDR3 spans 15 amino acids. The germline CDR1 and CDR2 sequences are LGHNA and YSLEER. J gave up 6 bases and V 4 bases, and 4 bases lay outside the gene matches. This chain's CDR3 is CASSPKLAGAGELFF. The CDR3 DNA sequence: TGCGCCAGCAGCCCTAAACTAGCGGGAGCCGGGGAGCTGTTTTTT.

V gene TRBV5-1 combines with J gene TRBJ2-7, with D hard to call. The ends were cut back, 4 bases at V and 7 bases at J, with 18 bases in the middle. CDR3 length: 14 residues. Germline V gene sequence: CDR1 SGHRS, CDR2 YFSETQ. The CDR3 DNA is TGCGCCAGCAGCGACGCCGGACGCTCTGGGGAGCAGTACTTC. As protein: CASSDAGRSGEQYF.

Here the CDR3 DNA reads TGTGCCAGCAGTTACATCCGGACTATCGTCCGGGAGACCCAGTACTTC. Translation: CASSYIRTIVRETQYF. The chain has TRBV6-5 and TRBJ2-5; TRBD2 might be the D (6 bases). CDR1 and CDR2 from the germline V gene are MNHEY and SVGAGI. The CDR3 sequence is 16 residues long. V lost 2 bases, J lost 5 bases, and 18 bases lay in between.

The genes are TRBV14 and TRBJ2-1; D is unresolved. Germline loops: CDR1 SGHDN, CDR2 FVKESK. The germline V and J ends were trimmed by 3 bases and 9 bases, with 12 bases remaining between them. The CDR3 is 13 amino acids. The CDR3 protein is CASSHGIQSEQFF. CDR3 nucleotide sequence: TGTGCCAGCAGCCATGGAATTCAGAGTGAGCAGTTCTTC. The full variable domain, completed using reference TRBV14 and TRBJ2-1, is EAGVTQFPSHSVIEKGQTVTLRCDPISGHDNLYWYRRVMGKEIKFLLHFVKESKQDESGMPNNRFLAERTGGTYSTLKVQPAELEDSGVYFCASSHGIQSEQFFGPGTRLTVL.

This clone was seen only a few times. This rearrangement joins TRBV7-2 to TRBJ1-5; TRBD1 might be the D (5 bases). The germline gives CDR1 SGHTA, CDR2 FQGNSA. The CDR3 sequence is 13 residues long. V gave up 0 bases and J gave up 9 bases, with 9 bases separating them. The CDR3 loop is CASSLAQGTPQHF. The CDR3 bases are TGTGCCAGCAGCTTAGCTCAGGGCACGCCCCAGCATTTT.

Only a few counts were recorded for this clone. V and J are TRBV4-1 and TRBJ1-5, with D uncertain. In germline, CDR1 is MGHRA, CDR2 YSYEKL. V gave up 0 bases and J gave up 4 bases, with 7 bases separating them. The CDR3 is 14 residues long. CDR3 in DNA: TGCGCCAGCAGCCAAGATTTCAGGAATCAGCCCCAGCATTTT. Protein product: CASSQDFRNQPQHF.

The chain uses TRBV28 and TRBJ2-3; no clear D gene. Per the germline V gene, CDR1 is MDHEN and CDR2 is SYDVKM. The length of the CDR3 is 14 residues. V was trimmed by 10 bases and J by 6 bases, leaving 20 bases between them. For the CDR3, the DNA is TGTGCCACCCTGGGTGGGGTCTCGGCGGATACGCAGTATTTT. Protein: CATLGGVSADTQYF.

Only a few counts were recorded for this clone. The chain couples TRBV19 to TRBJ2-4, with 14 bases fitting TRBD2. V shed 10 bases, J shed 8 bases, and the junction held 4 bases outside the gene matches. The CDR3 is made up of 13 amino acids. The germline V gene encodes CDR1 LNHDA and CDR2 SQIVND (reference sequence). The CDR3 spells CATTSGRADIQYF. The DNA of the CDR3 is TGTGCCACGACTAGCGGGAGGGCTGACATTCAGTACTTC. The variable domain in full, completed from reference TRBV19 and TRBJ2-4, reads DGGITQSPKYLFRKEGQNVTLSCEQNLNHDAMYWYRQDPGQGLRLIYYSQIVNDFQKGDIAEGYSVSREKKESFPLTVTSAQKNPTAFYLCATTSGRADIQYFGAGTRLSVL.

In its sample, this clone was seen a few times. This sequence joins TRBV2 and TRBJ2-1; 8 bases match TRBD2. The CDR3 is 14 amino acids. V was pared by 3 bases and J by 8 bases, with 6 bases of the junction left unmatched. Germline CDR1 SNHLY, CDR2 FYNNEI. CDR3 DNA sequence: TGTGCCAGCAGTGACGGGAGGGCCTTCGATGAGCAGTTCTTC. It translates to CASSDGRAFDEQFF. The full variable domain, rest sourced from reference TRBV2 and TRBJ2-1, is EPEVTQTPSHQVTQMGQEVILRCVPISNHLYFYWYRQILGQKVEFLVSFYNNEISEKSEIFDDQFSVERPDGSNFTLKIRSTKLEDSAMYFCASSDGRAFDEQFFGPGTRLTVL.

The chain has TRBV6-1 and TRBJ2-2, with D unclear. Germline-derived CDR1 and CDR2 are MNHNS and SASEGT. Trimming pared 5 bases from V and 0 bases from J, leaving 7 bases between. The CDR3 is made up of 14 amino acids. Written as DNA, the CDR3 is TGTGCCAGCAGTCGATCCGCGAACACCGGGGAGCTGTTTTTT. It is translated as CASSRSANTGELFF.

The chain links TRBV5-4 to TRBJ2-5; perhaps TRBD2 as D (6 bases). Germline V lookup: CDR1 SGHNT, CDR2 YYREEE (reference sequence). The germline V and J ends were trimmed by 2 bases and 5 bases, with 10 bases remaining between them. The CDR3 covers 13 residues. The CDR3, as DNA: TGTGCCAGCAGCTTCCTCGGGAGTGAGACCCAGTACTTC. It translates to CASSFLGSETQYF.

This clone was seen only a few times. Other DNA sequences in the same sample also yield this CDR3. The V call is TRBV9, the J call TRBJ2-5; D gene uncertain. There are 13 residues in the CDR3. Germline V gene lookup returns CDR1 SGDLS and CDR2 YYNGEE. The V end was cut by 1 base, the J end by 2 bases, with 6 bases between. CDR3 nucleotide sequence: TGTGCCAGCAGCGTACTTGGGCAAGAGACCCAGTACTTC. This gives the protein CASSVLGQETQYF.

This chain connects TRBV29-1 to TRBJ1-2, with D uncertain. Between the trimmed V and J ends, which lost 4 bases and 7 bases, there was a span of 7 bases. This CDR3 contains 10 residues. From germline, CDR1 is SQVTM and CDR2 ANQGSEA. CDR3 region: CSVGEGGYTF. The DNA of the CDR3 is TGCAGCGTTGGTGAAGGTGGCTACACCTTC.

This clone was seen more than once but under ten times. The rearrangement links TRBV5-1 to TRBJ2-7, with 14 bases fitting TRBD2. V trimming: 2 bases; J trimming: 6 bases; junction bases outside the gene matches: 7. The CDR3 loop spans 16 amino acids. Germline V gene lookup returns CDR1 SGHRS and CDR2 YFSETQ. CDR3 nucleotides: TGCGCCAGCAGCTTAGATGGGACTAGCGGGAGCCGCGAGCAGTACTTC. As protein: CASSLDGTSGSREQYF.